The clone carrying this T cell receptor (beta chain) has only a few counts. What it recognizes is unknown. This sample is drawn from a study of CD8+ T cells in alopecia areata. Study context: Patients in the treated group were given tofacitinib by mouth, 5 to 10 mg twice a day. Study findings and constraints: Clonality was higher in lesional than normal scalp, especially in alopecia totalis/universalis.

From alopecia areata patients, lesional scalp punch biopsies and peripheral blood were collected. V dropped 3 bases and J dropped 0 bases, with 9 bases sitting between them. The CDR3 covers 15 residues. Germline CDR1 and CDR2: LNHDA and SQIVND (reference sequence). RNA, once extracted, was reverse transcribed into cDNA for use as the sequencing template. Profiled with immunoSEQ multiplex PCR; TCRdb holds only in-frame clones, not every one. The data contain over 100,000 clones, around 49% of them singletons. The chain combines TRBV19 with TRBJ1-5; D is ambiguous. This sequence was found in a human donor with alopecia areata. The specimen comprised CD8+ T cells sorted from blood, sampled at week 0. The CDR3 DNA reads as TGTGCCAGTAGTATCGGCAGCTATAGCAATCAGCCCCAGCATTTT. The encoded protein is CASSIGSYSNQPQHF.